This TCR beta chain derives from a study of cytomegalovirus exposure and HLA in healthy donors (dated by TCRdb to about 2017). About the study as a whole: According to an earlier analysis of 550 to 750 of the donors, some 170 million T cells yielded 117 million unique TCR beta sequences and roughly 280 Gb of sequence data. Roughly 320 gigabases of sequencing data and around 90 million unique TCR sequences made up an early release that covered nearly 650 HLA-typed donors. The genetic ancestry cluster associated with self-reported Caucasian donors included over 80% of the 350 to 500 genotyped donors. The study was designed to test whether signatures of past pathogen exposure could be identified by cataloging public T cell receptors. The study profiled the T cell repertoires of hundreds of subjects by immunosequencing and related them to cytomegalovirus serostatus. Besides the first cohort of under 700 subjects, a separate validation cohort made up of over 100 different subjects was used. To predict cytomegalovirus infection status, the study combined high-throughput TCR immunosequencing, statistical association of individual TCRs with disease status, and machine learning. A later analysis re-examined previously published TCR beta repertoires from 500 to 700 donors and added high-resolution HLA genotyping to investigate patterns of TCR occurrence. Rather than using new phenotypic data, the later analysis identified candidate immune exposures from TCR beta sequences and from how often those sequences occurred across donors. In an earlier analysis of roughly 580 of the donors, high-throughput TCR beta sequencing was used to judge whether each TCR beta V gene segment behaved as functional or pseudogenic. Donor age, sex, ethnicity and CMV serostatus were compiled alongside the repertoire data. A later genetic analysis used genome-wide SNP genotypes for about 60% of the roughly 700 donors, treating that subset as a discovery cohort. All discovery cohort repertoires had been generated using a single sequencing platform. Both class I and class II loci were covered by HLA typing, at four-digit resolution. Typing coverage varied by locus: about 629-630 donors for A, B, C, DRB1 and DQB1; 500 to 550 for DQA1; some 610 for DPA1; around 450 for DPB1. Several DR-DQ haplotypes were handled as single units for association and clustering, since linkage in the cohort was strong. Among about 410 genotyped donors of the cohort, an average of around 250,000 unique TCR beta nucleotide sequences was sequenced per donor, of which 15% to 20% were non-productive. Overall study outcomes, separate from this receptor: While some public TCRs were present in many individuals, most TCR sequences turned up only very rarely across donors. V-gene and J-gene trimming of TCR beta chains was associated with a missense DCLRE1C variant in a later genetic analysis, and the association was replicated in an independent cohort. Cytomegalovirus status was reported to be diagnosed by the classifier with high specificity and sensitivity in both the original and validation cohorts. Several of the top co-occurrence clusters appeared to be linked to parvovirus B19, influenza, CMV and Epstein-Barr virus, according to a later analysis. The authors suggested that the approach could potentially be generalized to other disease states and immunological phenotypes. This cohort had only TCR beta chains sequenced, and the lack of alpha or paired-chain data limited which features could be detected. Specific HLA alleles were associated with some 15,000 TCR beta sequences at a false discovery rate of 0.05 in a later analysis. A later analysis found that TCR association rates varied across HLA loci, with DRB1 alleles showing the most associated TCRs and HLA-C alleles the fewest. Because some donors lacked HLA typing at each locus, the association tests relied only on the typed subset. Strong co-occurrence of HLA alleles, especially DR and DQ, made assigning TCR associations to individual alleles difficult. A further reported finding was that TCR beta sequences accurately predicted the HLA-A and HLA-B alleles for most subjects in the first cohort. Some IMGT-functional V segments, including TRBV6-2 and TRBV6-3, could not be told apart with the 87-base-pair reads, so those segments were excluded. Compared with the approximately 710-donor mean, donors in an Asian-associated ancestry cluster had fewer N-insertions in productive TCRs, according to a later genetic analysis. Presence/absence analyses assumed roughly uniform sequencing depth across donors, an assumption that may not hold. In a later analysis, most CMV-associated TCR beta chains were found to appear HLA-restricted, with HLA associations seemingly driven largely by CMV exposure. The study gave a list of around 170 TCR beta chains associated with cytomegalovirus. A few of the identified cytomegalovirus-associated TCR beta chains were confirmed in vitro to be specific for cytomegalovirus antigens. Broadly in line with IMGT annotations, most TCR beta V segments showed up in productive rearrangements about 87% or about 30% of the time in an earlier analysis of a few hundred of the donors. A later analysis found that HLA-associated TCR beta chains were more clonally expanded and had lower generation probabilities than equally common non-associated chains. A group of highly shared sequence variants was considered likely to be a technical artifact of the sequencing pipeline. Seventeen rarely observed V segments, including chromosome 9 orphons, were excluded from the earlier analysis of a few hundred of the donors because counts were too low. Correlated functional status among segregating V segments might reflect linkage disequilibrium, but an unknown experimental factor could not be ruled out. The only immune exposure information available for the cohort was CMV serostatus.

The cohort comprised 710 or so healthy bone marrow donors. At the time of sampling, all cohort members were nominally healthy, though unrecorded immune exposures were likely present. The donor was CMV seropositive and was included in the group of some 290 seropositive cohort members. A peripheral blood sample was provided by each donor, and peripheral blood mononuclear cells were used for TCR beta sequencing. The Qiagen DNeasy Blood Extraction Kit was used to extract genomic DNA from the blood cell samples. Libraries were built with the immunoSEQ multiplex PCR assay. For the multiplex PCR, a mixture combining 60 forward primers for TCR Vbeta segments and 13 reverse primers for TCR Jbeta segments was used. A multiplex PCR assay on genomic DNA amplified the CDR3 region of rearranged TCR beta genes. On the Illumina HiSeq System, the amplified TCR beta libraries were sequenced as 87-base-pair reads. Concerning the study's data processing: Across the 666 repertoires, a later analysis counted approximately 75 million unique TCR beta chains, 9.5 million to 12 million of which were shared by at least two donors. Raw reads were error-corrected and collapsed into unique sequences by a nearest-neighbor algorithm in which closely related sequences were merged to remove PCR and sequencing errors. V, D and J gene segments were assigned by aligning CDR3 sequences to IMGT reference sequences. For a sequence to be retained, at least a six-nucleotide match to both a V gene segment and a J gene segment was required. A rearrangement was called productive if the CDR3 had no stop codons and remained in frame with V and J, and every other rearrangement was called non-productive. Following IMGT convention, CDR3 was defined as the stretch from the second conserved V-encoded cysteine to the conserved J-encoded phenylalanine. The earlier analysis of 500 to 650 of the donors excluded any sequence lacking an unambiguous match to a single V gene segment. In an earlier analysis of several hundred of the donors, V segments were called functional above 56.7% productive rearrangements and were called segregating when the between-donor standard deviation exceeded 5%. A statistical classification framework was built to diagnose cytomegalovirus status from the catalog of TCR beta chain sequences. V and J gene assignment, in a later analysis, came from comparing TCR nucleotide sequences with IMGT/GENE-DB human TR gene sequences. Using the TCRdist pipeline, a later analysis assigned CDR3 sequences along with most-parsimonious VDJ recombination scenarios. In a later analysis, each TCR beta chain was defined by its CDR3 amino acid sequence together with its V-gene family, and reads without a unique V-gene family were excluded. A later analysis removed 550 to 650 highly shared, low-generation-probability nucleotide sequences to deal with suspected cross-contamination and a sequencing artifact. A later analysis calculated a clonal expansion index for each public chain from normalized within-repertoire ranks of inferred template counts. In a later analysis, generation probabilities were computed using a VDJ recombination model fitted to out-of-frame rearrangements, and the results were checked against IGoR. In a later analysis, TCR-TCR, TCR-HLA and TCR-CMV co-occurrence was scored with hypergeometric tests, and a repertoire-size bias correction was applied to TCR pairs. False discovery rates were estimated in a later analysis by permuting HLA or CMV assignments 20 times. A later analysis grouped co-occurring TCRs with DBSCAN, adding TCRdist sequence similarity when clustering within HLA-allele-positive subsets. Repertoires with fewer than 30,000 or more than 120,000 public chains were left out of co-occurrence clustering, as were five repertoires with anomalous nucleotide sharing. In its TCRdb copy, this immuneACCESS table keeps in-frame sequences only and misses some clones. Where compared with another copy, unresolved V genes explain less than half of these, and the others have no known cause. The DNA gave D and trimming, while V, J and clone size come from that table. The sample records roughly 90,000 clones, roughly 82% of which are singletons. Jointly, the top ten make up 3% to 3.5% of the sample.

Concerning this clone: Its antigen is still unknown. Per-base quality was not reported, and no clone a single base away is much larger than it.

The CDR3 contains 16 residues, cysteine and phenylalanine counted. The DNA shown is the 48-base CDR3, in frame from base 1. CDR1 and CDR2 were assigned from the germline V gene as SGHRS and YFSETQ. Germline trimming: 0 bases from V, 2 bases from J; junction bases outside gene matches: 3. This receptor was obtained from a man aged 30 to 39 in good health and CMV-seropositive. Rearrangement joined TRBV5-1 to TRBJ1-4; 8 central nucleotides agree with TRBD1. Sample: PBMCs. This receptor has the CDR3 CASSLGQGSTNEKLFF. The nucleotide sequence is given as TGCGCCAGCAGCTTGGGACAGGGGTCGACTAATGAAAAACTGTTTTTT.